The T cell receptor beta chain described here comes from a study of blood T cell repertoires in COVID-19. Study-level background: COVID-19 samples, acute and convalescent, were from the United States, Italy and Spain. T cells, B-cell-depleted T cells, or PBMCs provided the cDNA or gDNA that served as material.

CDR3 size: 14 residues. Germline values: CDR1 MNHNS, CDR2 SASEGT. V was trimmed by 2 bases and J by 2 bases, leaving 7 bases between them. As handled by the study authors: It was from reference gene primer amplification that nucleated cell counts were estimated. TCRdb's copy holds only in-frame clones and misses some; the assay was immunoSEQ multiplex PCR. V and J calls and clone size are copied from that table; D and trimming were computed from the DNA. The sample has around 260,000 clones, roughly 89% seen once; the top ten hold 3%. The V and J genes are TRBV6-1 and TRBJ2-1; tentative D call: TRBD1 (5 bases). Input material: peripheral blood. The receptor comes from a woman in her 30s with active or convalescent COVID-19. CDR3: CASSETGPYNEQFF. The CDR3, as DNA: TGTGCCAGCAGTGAAACAGGTCCCTACAATGAGCAGTTCTTC.